The 24 T cell receptor beta chains below were found in one sample sequenced in a study of OX40 agonist ivuxolimab in advanced cancers. TCRdb's table, derived via immunoSEQ multiplex PCR, lists solely in-frame clones and lacks some. The table has tens of thousands of clones, roughly nine tenths seen once. The sample consisted of CD4+ or CD8+ T cells sorted from blood, taken in a trial of the OX40 agonist ivuxolimab. The origin of the receptors is an adult with an advanced solid tumor such as melanoma, head and neck, liver or kidney cancer.

J is TRBJ2-1 and V is TRBV7-3; the D gene is possibly TRBD1 (6 bases). The CDR3 spans 15 residues. The ends were cut back, 5 bases at V and 4 bases at J, with 15 bases in the middle. Germline V gives CDR1 SGHTA, CDR2 FQGTGA. The CDR3 protein is CASSRDTSIYNEQFF. In DNA, the CDR3 is TGTGCCAGCAGCCGGGACACGTCTATTTACAATGAGCAGTTCTTC.

The rearrangement uses TRBV14 and TRBJ2-2; no clear D. Deletions cut 1 base from V and 1 base from J, with 4 bases between. Germline V gives CDR1 SGHDN, CDR2 FVKESK. The CDR3 has 14 amino acids. The CDR3 is CASSQALNTGELFF. CDR3 bases: TGTGCCAGCAGCCAAGCATTGAACACCGGGGAGCTGTTTTTT.

In this sample, this clone turned up once. The chain is built from TRBV30 and TRBJ2-2; unclear D gene. Germline V lookup: CDR1 GTSNPN, CDR2 SVGIG (reference sequence). Between the trimmed V and J ends, which lost 0 bases and 1 base, there was a span of 3 bases. This CDR3 is built from 13 residues. CDR3 loop: CAWSVGNTGELFF. Written as DNA, the CDR3 is TGTGCCTGGAGTGTGGGGAACACCGGGGAGCTGTTTTTT.

This rearrangement joins TRBV5-5 to TRBJ2-7; 12 bases map to TRBD2. Per the germline V gene, CDR1 is SGHKS and CDR2 is YYEKEE (reference sequence). CDR3 size: 15 residues. The ends lost 2 bases at V and 3 bases at J; junction bases unmatched: 3. For the CDR3, the DNA is TGTGCCAGCAGCTTCGGACTAGCGGGGCACTACGAGCAGTACGTC. This sequence encodes CASSFGLAGHYEQYV.

This clone was seen once. The J gene is TRBJ1-2, the V gene TRBV20-1; D unclear. The CDR3 is 10 residues long. Trimming left V 5 bases short and J 8 bases short, with 9 bases between. CDR1 is DFQATT and CDR2 is SNEGSKA in the germline V gene (reference sequence). For the CDR3, the DNA is TGCAGTGCTCGATTGGGGGGCTACACCTTC. The encoded protein is CSARLGGYTF.

The rearrangement joins TRBV10-3 to TRBJ1-4; weak D call: TRBD1 (5 bases). CDR1 is ENHRY, CDR2 SYGVKD, per germline. CDR3 length: 13 amino acids. V lost 6 bases, J lost 3 bases, and 8 bases lay in between. This CDR3 is CAIRRGPNEKLFF. The CDR3, as DNA: TGTGCCATCAGGCGGGGCCCTAATGAAAAACTGTTTTTT.

In its sample, this clone was seen a few times. The chain employs TRBV12-5 and TRBJ1-1; no clear D gene. The V gene lost 7 bases and the J gene lost 8 bases, with 17 bases spanning the gap. Per germline, CDR1 LGHNT and CDR2 FRNRAP. This CDR3 comprises 13 residues. CDR3 residues: CASARGSEVEAFF. DNA for the CDR3: TGTGCTAGTGCCCGAGGGTCGGAAGTAGAAGCTTTCTTT.

The chain employs TRBV7-6 and TRBJ1-5; no reliable D call. The germline V and J ends were trimmed by 1 base and 3 bases, with 4 bases remaining between them. CDR1 and CDR2 (germline): SGHVS, FNYEAQ. CDR3 size: 13 residues. This CDR3 reads CASSLDYNQPQHF. CDR3 sequence (DNA): TGTGCCAGCAGCTTAGACTACAATCAGCCCCAGCATTTT.

The chain is built from TRBV28 and TRBJ1-4, with D unclear. Looked up from germline, CDR1 is MDHEN and CDR2 is SYDVKM. CDR3 length equals 14 residues. Trimming cost V 0 bases and J 0 bases, with 2 bases left between them. The CDR3 coding sequence is TGTGCCAGCAGTTTATGGACAACTAATGAAAAACTGTTTTTT. Its protein is CASSLWTTNEKLFF. Together with reference TRBV28 and TRBJ1-4, the CDR3 gives the full variable domain: DVKVTQSSRYLVKRTGEKVFLECVQDMDHENMFWYRQDPGLGLRLIYFSYDVKMKEKGDIPEGYSVSREKKERFSLILESASTNQTSMYLCASSLWTTNEKLFFGSGTQLSVL.

CDR3 protein: CASSWGDTEAFF. The CDR3 nucleotides read TGTGCCAGCAGTTGGGGGGACACTGAAGCTTTCTTT. V and J are TRBV6-5 and TRBJ1-1, with D possibly TRBD1 on 5 matching bases. The length of the CDR3 is 12 residues. Looked up from germline, CDR1 is MNHEY and CDR2 is SVGAGI. V dropped 4 bases and J dropped 3 bases, with 6 bases sitting between them.

This clone appeared once. The chain has TRBV7-3 and TRBJ2-1; TRBD2 aligns across 12 bases. CDR1 is SGHTA and CDR2 is FQGTGA in the germline V gene. The CDR3 covers 18 residues. The V and J ends lost 3 bases and 4 bases, in that order; junction bases with no gene match: 10. CDR3 sequence (DNA): TGTGCCAGCAGCTTGGTAACCTGGACTAGCGGGACTTACAATGAGCAGTTCTTC. Translated, it gives CASSLVTWTSGTYNEQFF. Full variable domain (remainder filled in from reference TRBV7-3 and TRBJ2-1): GAGVSQTPSNKVTEKGKYVELRCDPISGHTALYWYRQSLGQGPEFLIYFQGTGAADDSGLPNDRFFAVRPEGSVSTLKIQRTERGDSAVYLCASSLVTWTSGTYNEQFFGPGTRLTVL.

The rearrangement joins TRBV12-5 to TRBJ1-1, with D unclear. This CDR3 is built from 12 residues. Germline V gene data show CDR1 as LGHNT and CDR2 as FRNRAP. The V and J ends lost 10 bases and 5 bases respectively, with 14 bases between them. The chain's CDR3 is CATTRDGTEAFF. The CDR3 DNA sequence: TGTGCTACAACCCGAGATGGGACTGAAGCTTTCTTT.

This chain uses TRBV5-1 with TRBJ2-1; the match to TRBD2 covers 10 bases. V lost 5 bases and J lost 0; bases outside the gene matches: 5. Germline V lookup: CDR1 SGHRS, CDR2 YFSETQ. The CDR3 loop spans 16 amino acids. The CDR3: CASSFGLAASYNEQFF. CDR3 sequence (DNA): TGCGCCAGCAGTTTCGGACTAGCGGCCTCCTACAATGAGCAGTTCTTC.

The CDR3 loop reads CASSLTSGRSYEQYF. Written as DNA, the CDR3 is TGTGCCAGCAGTTTAACTAGCGGGCGCTCCTACGAGCAGTACTTC. This sequence joins TRBV28 and TRBJ2-7; 9 nucleotides line up with TRBD2. V lost 2 bases to trimming and J lost 0 bases; unmatched junction nucleotides: 2. Germline V lookup: CDR1 MDHEN, CDR2 SYDVKM. This CDR3 region has 15 residues.

The rearrangement links TRBV7-9 to TRBJ2-3; the D call may be TRBD1 or TRBD2 (5 bases each). V was clipped by 4 bases and J by 6 bases, with 20 bases between them. Germline V gives CDR1 SEHNR, CDR2 FQNEAQ (reference sequence). The CDR3 contains 16 residues. CDR3 loop: CASSSTHGTAVDTQYF. Written as DNA, the CDR3 is TGTGCCAGCAGCTCAACCCATGGGACGGCGGTGGATACGCAGTATTTT. Full variable domain (rest looked up from reference TRBV7-9 and TRBJ2-3): DTGVSQNPRHKITKRGQNVTFRCDPISEHNRLYWYRQTLGQGPEFLTYFQNEAQLEKSRLLSDRFSAERPKGSFSTLEIQRTEQGDSAMYLCASSSTHGTAVDTQYFGPGTRLTVL.

The V and J genes are TRBV10-2 and TRBJ1-1, with D perhaps TRBD1 (5 bases). V gave up 2 bases and J gave up 1 base, with 14 bases separating them. The CDR3 consists of 16 residues. Germline assignment: CDR1 WSHSY and CDR2 SAAADI. The CDR3 sequence is CASSEVSRDGNTEAFF. The CDR3, as DNA: TGCGCCAGCAGTGAGGTATCCAGGGACGGGAACACTGAAGCTTTCTTT.

This clone has more than one count but fewer than ten. The chain recombines TRBV6-4 with TRBJ1-2, with unresolved D. Germline-derived CDR1 and CDR2 are MRHNA and SNTAGT. This CDR3 region has 18 residues. The germline V and J ends were trimmed by 7 bases and 5 bases, with 29 bases remaining between them. CDR3 sequence: CASTHRRRAVGGSYGYTF. The CDR3 nucleotides read TGTGCCAGCACCCATCGAAGGAGGGCAGTCGGTGGTTCATATGGCTACACCTTC.

The chain employs TRBV28 and TRBJ1-4, with D maybe TRBD1 (6 bases). This CDR3 is 14 amino acids long. With 2 bases removed from V and 7 bases from J, the gap between germline ends came to 11 bases. Germline V gene lookup returns CDR1 MDHEN and CDR2 SYDVKM. Here the CDR3 reads CASSLRGHGEKLFF. CDR3 DNA sequence: TGTGCCAGCAGTTTACGGGGGCATGGTGAAAAACTGTTTTTT.

This chain connects TRBV7-3 to TRBJ1-1; D unresolved. This CDR3 contains 15 residues. From germline, CDR1 is SGHTA and CDR2 FQGTGA. The germline V and J ends were trimmed by 4 bases and 1 base, with 13 bases remaining between them. The CDR3 sequence is CASSSQAGSNTEAFF. The CDR3 bases are TGTGCCAGCAGCTCCCAGGCTGGTTCGAACACTGAAGCTTTCTTT. Variable domain in full (rest from reference TRBV7-3 and TRBJ1-1): GAGVSQTPSNKVTEKGKYVELRCDPISGHTALYWYRQSLGQGPEFLIYFQGTGAADDSGLPNDRFFAVRPEGSVSTLKIQRTERGDSAVYLCASSSQAGSNTEAFFGQGTRLTVV.

In this sample, this clone turned up once. The CDR3 reads CASSPVATAYEQYF. The CDR3 DNA sequence: TGTGCCAGCTCACCAGTGGCCACAGCCTACGAGCAGTACTTC. The chain employs TRBV18 and TRBJ2-7, with D uncertain. The germline V gene encodes CDR1 KGHSH and CDR2 LQKENI. Deletions cut 2 bases from V and 2 bases from J, with 10 bases between. The CDR3 spans 14 residues.

The chain is built from TRBV19 and TRBJ2-3; no reliable D call. With 8 bases removed from V and 4 bases from J, the gap between germline ends came to 13 bases. From germline, CDR1 is LNHDA and CDR2 SQIVND (reference sequence). This CDR3 comprises 13 residues. CDR3 residues: CASAVEMADTQYF. The CDR3 DNA sequence: TGTGCCAGTGCGGTGGAGATGGCAGATACGCAGTATTTT.

J is TRBJ2-7 and V is TRBV29-1; a possible D gene is TRBD1 (5 bases). The CDR3 has 13 amino acids. CDR1 is SQVTM and CDR2 is ANQGSEA in the germline V gene. V was shortened by 6 bases and J by 0 bases, with 12 bases between the two germline ends. The CDR3 region has the DNA TGCAGCGTAGAACAGGATTACTCCTACGAGCAGTACTTC. Its protein is CSVEQDYSYEQYF.

CDR3 bases: TGTGCCAGCGCCACAGGGGTCATGAACACTGAAGCTTTCTTT. Protein sequence: CASATGVMNTEAFF. The chain has TRBV7-9 and TRBJ1-1, with TRBD1 matching 7 bases. V lost 8 bases to trimming and J lost 0 bases; unmatched junction nucleotides: 6. Germline loops: CDR1 SEHNR, CDR2 FQNEAQ (reference sequence). The CDR3 runs to 14 residues.

This clone was counted once. The rearrangement links TRBV6-5 to TRBJ1-6; D ambiguous. Trimming cost V 7 bases and J 10 bases, with 11 bases left between them. This CDR3 region has 12 residues. Germline-derived CDR1 and CDR2 are MNHEY and SVGAGI. The CDR3 protein is CASNGAGSPLHF. The DNA for the CDR3 is TGTGCCAGCAACGGCGCGGGATCACCCCTCCACTTT.